This T cell receptor (beta chain) derives from a study of T cells in Graves' hyperthyroidism and ophthalmopathy. Study outcomes and limitations: Onset of ophthalmopathy came a median around 6.5 months after the model predicted it. Most thyroid clonotypes expanded above 0.001 were also detected in blood.

V shed 2 bases and J shed 6 bases, with 20 bases lying between them. The CDR3 is 17 amino acids. Germline CDR1 SEHNR, CDR2 FQNEAQ (reference sequence). As concerns this clonotype: The target antigen is unknown.

Exclusion followed for patients with uncontrolled infection, other autoimmune disease, pregnancy or lactation. Thyroid ultrasound and orbital computed tomography, with clinical symptoms and serum thyroxine and TRAb, informed diagnoses. From RNA transcripts, TCR beta CDR3 regions were amplified. Carried out on the TCR CDR3, a first-round RT-PCR used the HTBI primer set. Each CDR3 protein gets one entry after TCRdb re-called the multiplex PCR reads with MiXCR. The profile shows hundreds of thousands of distinct CDR3 sequences, roughly 46% of them singletons. J is TRBJ1-5 and V is TRBV7-9; D is perhaps TRBD1 (5 bases). The receptor was derived from an adult man with Graves' disease, either hyperthyroidism or ophthalmopathy (not recorded which). The sequenced sample was peripheral blood or thyroid tissue (not recorded which). CDR3 protein: CASSLSQGSLKGQPQHF. The DNA for the CDR3 is TGTGCCAGCAGCTTAAGCCAGGGCAGTCTCAAAGGTCAGCCCCAGCATTTT.